This TCR beta chain was found in a study of blood T cell repertoires in COVID-19. The CDR3 loop spans 16 amino acids. The germline CDR1 and CDR2 sequences are SGHDT and YYEEEE. V shed 2 bases, J shed 2 bases, and the junction held 9 bases outside the gene matches. Profiling relied on immunoSEQ multiplex PCR, and the TCRdb table lists in-frame clones only, not all of them. The sample shows a few hundred thousand clones, approximately 90% of them seen only once. Ages ranged from about 18 to 89 years, with residence in 24 US areas. The rearrangement joins TRBV5-6 to TRBJ2-5; 7 nucleotides line up with TRBD1. Sequencing was done on a sample of PBMCs or T cells enriched from blood (not recorded which). The sequence derives from a woman in her fifties or sixties who had recovered from COVID-19. DNA for the CDR3: TGTGCCAGCAGCTTATATGAACTGGGACAGCAAGAGACCCAGTACTTC. Its translation is CASSLYELGQQETQYF. Filled out from reference TRBV5-6 and TRBJ2-5, the complete variable domain reads DAGVTQSPTHLIKTRGQQVTLRCSPKSGHDTVSWYQQALGQGPQFIFQYYEEEERQRGNFPDRFSGHQFPNYSSELNVNALLLGDSALYLCASSLYELGQQETQYFGPGTRLLVL.